This T cell receptor (beta chain) was captured in a study of OX40 agonist ivuxolimab in advanced cancers. Overall study context: Earlier anti-PD-1, anti-PD-L1 or anti-CTLA-4 therapy was permitted; roughly 37% had received some.

Sequencing used immunoSEQ multiplex PCR; TCRdb keeps in-frame clones, though not all of them. The table records roughly 20,000 clones, roughly 72% of them present only once. With respect to this clone: Antigen: not known.

Germline CDR1 MNHEY, CDR2 SMNVEV (reference sequence). V lost 5 bases, J lost 5 bases, and 16 bases lay in between. CDR3 length: 16 amino acids. Study observations and caveats: There was clonal expansion of CD4+ and CD8+ blood T cells by week 6 at 0.1 to 3.0 mg/kg.

The source was CD4+ or CD8+ T cells sorted from blood, collected in a trial of the OX40 agonist ivuxolimab. The origin of this receptor is an adult with an advanced solid tumor such as melanoma, head and neck, liver or kidney cancer. J is TRBJ1-6 and V is TRBV27, with D uncertain. The CDR3 DNA sequence: TGTGCCAGCAGTCTTCGTTTCCCGGCACATAATTCACCCCTCCACTTT. It encodes CASSLRFPAHNSPLHF.